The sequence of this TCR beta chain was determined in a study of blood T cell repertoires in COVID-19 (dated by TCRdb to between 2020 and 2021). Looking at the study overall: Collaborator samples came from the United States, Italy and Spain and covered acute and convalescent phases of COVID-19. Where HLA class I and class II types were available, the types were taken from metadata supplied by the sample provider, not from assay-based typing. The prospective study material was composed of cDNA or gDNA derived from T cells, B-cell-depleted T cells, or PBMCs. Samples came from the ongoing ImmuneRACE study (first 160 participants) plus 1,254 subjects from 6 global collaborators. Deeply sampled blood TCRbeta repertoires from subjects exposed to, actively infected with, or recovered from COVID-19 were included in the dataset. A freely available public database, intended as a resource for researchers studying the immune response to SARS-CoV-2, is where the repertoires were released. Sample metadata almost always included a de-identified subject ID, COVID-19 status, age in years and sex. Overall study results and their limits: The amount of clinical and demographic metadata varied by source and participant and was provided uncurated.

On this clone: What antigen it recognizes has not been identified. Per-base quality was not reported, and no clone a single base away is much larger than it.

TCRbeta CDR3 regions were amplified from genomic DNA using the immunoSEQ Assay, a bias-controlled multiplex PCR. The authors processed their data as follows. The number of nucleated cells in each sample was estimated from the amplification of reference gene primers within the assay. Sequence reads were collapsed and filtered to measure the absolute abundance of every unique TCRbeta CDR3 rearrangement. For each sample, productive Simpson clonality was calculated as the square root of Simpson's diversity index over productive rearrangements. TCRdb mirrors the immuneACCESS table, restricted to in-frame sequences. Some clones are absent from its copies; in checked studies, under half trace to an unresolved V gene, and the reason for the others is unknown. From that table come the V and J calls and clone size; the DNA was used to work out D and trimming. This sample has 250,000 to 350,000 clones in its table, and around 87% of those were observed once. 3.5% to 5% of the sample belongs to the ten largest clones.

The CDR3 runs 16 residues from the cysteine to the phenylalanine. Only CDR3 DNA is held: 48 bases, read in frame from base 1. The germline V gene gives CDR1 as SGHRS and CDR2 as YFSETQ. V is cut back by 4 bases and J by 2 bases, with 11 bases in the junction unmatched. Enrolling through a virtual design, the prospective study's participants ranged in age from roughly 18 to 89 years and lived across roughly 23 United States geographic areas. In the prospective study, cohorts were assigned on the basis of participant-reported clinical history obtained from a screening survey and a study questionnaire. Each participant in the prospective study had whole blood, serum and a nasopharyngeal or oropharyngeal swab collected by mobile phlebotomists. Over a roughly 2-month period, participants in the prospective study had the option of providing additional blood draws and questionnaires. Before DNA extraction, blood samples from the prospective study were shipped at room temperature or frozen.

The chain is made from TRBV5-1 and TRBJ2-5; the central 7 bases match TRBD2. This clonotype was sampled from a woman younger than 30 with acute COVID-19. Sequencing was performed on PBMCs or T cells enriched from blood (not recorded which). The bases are TGCGCCAGCAGCCCTGCCAGTCAGGGAGGGCAAGAGACCCAGTACTTC. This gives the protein CASSPASQGGQETQYF.